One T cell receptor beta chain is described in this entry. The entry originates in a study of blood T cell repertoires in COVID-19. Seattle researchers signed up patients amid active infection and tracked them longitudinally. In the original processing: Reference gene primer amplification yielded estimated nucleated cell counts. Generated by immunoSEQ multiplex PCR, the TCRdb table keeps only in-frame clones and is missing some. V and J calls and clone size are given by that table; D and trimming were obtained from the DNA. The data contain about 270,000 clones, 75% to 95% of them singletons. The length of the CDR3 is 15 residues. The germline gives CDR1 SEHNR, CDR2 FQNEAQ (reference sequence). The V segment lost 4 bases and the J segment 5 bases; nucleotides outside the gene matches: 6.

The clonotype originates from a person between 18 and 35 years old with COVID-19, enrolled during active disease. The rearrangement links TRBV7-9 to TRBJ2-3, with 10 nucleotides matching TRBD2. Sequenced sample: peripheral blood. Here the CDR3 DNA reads TGTGCCAGCAGCTCTCTAGCGGGAGCCTTAGATACGCAGTATTTT. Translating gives CASSSLAGALDTQYF.